This T cell receptor beta chain was recovered during a study of blood T cell repertoires in COVID-19. The wider study: Whether acute or convalescent, the COVID-19 samples came from the United States, Italy and Spain. Sample material is recorded as cDNA or gDNA derived from T cells, B-cell-depleted T cells, or PBMCs.

This clone has just one count. This CDR3 is 18 amino acids long. J lost 3 bases, V lost 0 bases, and 8 bases had no gene match. Germline V gene lookup returns CDR1 MGHRA and CDR2 YSYEKL. Authors' analysis steps: Scientists estimated how many nucleated cells there were by amplifying reference gene primers. Profiled with immunoSEQ multiplex PCR; TCRdb holds only in-frame clones, not every one. That table gives V, J and clone size, and the DNA gave D and trimming. In the table there are 45,000 to 65,000 clones, 91% of which are singletons. The genes are TRBV4-1 and TRBJ2-1; TRBD2 aligns across 10 bases. Sequenced: peripheral blood. The sequence came from a human donor in a cohort sampled during active COVID-19. CDR3 bases: TGCGCCAGCAGCCAAGATCCGGCTAGCGGGAGCTTCTACAATGAGCAGTTCTTC. It encodes CASSQDPASGSFYNEQFF.